This paragraph covers one T cell receptor (beta chain) sequence. What antigen it recognizes has not been identified. Base qualities are missing; no much larger clone stands one base away. Whole blood was collected in K2EDTA tubes by collaborating institutions according to the institutions' own protocols. For TCRbeta analysis, collaborators shipped samples in one of three forms: frozen whole blood, isolated PBMCs, or DNA extracted from either of those sample types. TCRbeta CDR3 regions were amplified from genomic DNA using the immunoSEQ Assay, a bias-controlled multiplex PCR. In the authors' own workflow: Nucleated cell counts per sample were estimated from amplification of reference gene primers within the assay. Sequence reads were collapsed and filtered to measure the absolute abundance of every unique TCRbeta CDR3 rearrangement. Productive Simpson clonality was computed per sample as the square root of Simpson's diversity index over productive rearrangements. TCRdb obtained this table from immuneACCESS and retained in-frame rearrangements with V and J assigned. These tables miss some clones; where compared with another copy, unresolved V genes account for less than half of the shortfall, and the remainder is unexplained. For V, J and clone size, that table is used; D and trimming come from the DNA. Across this sample there are approximately 53,000 clones, with 82% seen only once. The ten top clones hold less than 25% of the sample.

This sample was taken from a study of blood T cell repertoires in COVID-19 (dated by TCRdb to the early 2020s). With respect to the entire study: Samples covering the acute and convalescent phases of COVID-19 were provided by collaborators in the United States, Italy and Spain. The material from the prospective study consisted of cDNA or gDNA derived from T cells, B-cell-depleted T cells, or PBMCs. The dataset comprised deeply sampled blood TCRbeta repertoires from subjects exposed to, actively infected with, or recovered from COVID-19. The repertoires were released in a freely available public database meant as a resource for research on the immune response to SARS-CoV-2. Samples were obtained from the ongoing ImmuneRACE study (first 160 participants) and from 1,000 to 1,500 subjects provided by 6 global collaborators. The sample metadata nearly always contained a de-identified subject ID, COVID-19 status, age in years and sex. Where available, HLA class I and class II types were obtained from metadata supplied by the sample provider rather than from assay-based typing. Study-wide findings and limitations: The amount of clinical and demographic metadata varied by source and participant and was provided uncurated.

Trimming removed 4 bases from V and 8 bases from J, leaving 12 bases between the germline ends. The germline V gene (reference sequence) supplies CDR1 LNHDA and CDR2 SQIVND. The cysteine opens and the phenylalanine closes a CDR3 of 13 amino acids. Only the CDR3 DNA is retained, 39 bases long and in frame from the first base. This sequence was found in a woman aged 55-70 years with acute or convalescent COVID-19. The sequencing input was peripheral blood. This sequence uses TRBV19 and TRBJ2-1; possibly the D gene is TRBD1, per 6 matching bases. The CDR3 reads CASSNRVFDEQFF. The bases are TGTGCCAGTAGTAACAGGGTATTCGATGAGCAGTTCTTC.